Sequencing of this T cell receptor (beta chain) was carried out in a study of Ad26.COV2.S vaccination and SARS-CoV-2 variants. General study points: Analyses of TCR breadth and depth may have underestimated total T cell responses.

TCRdb's table, derived via immunoSEQ multiplex PCR, lists solely in-frame clones and lacks some. In the table there are around 450,000 clones, around 89% of which are singletons. Sample treatment: some 20 received Ad26.COV2.S at low or high dose, single or two shots; about 5 received placebo; per-sample allocation not given. The samples were gathered on day 63 after the first injection of vaccine or placebo. Boston hosted the donor, who was an adult aged 18-55 years. An Ad26 vector expressing Wuhan-strain SARS-CoV-2 spike constituted the vaccine. This clone came up once. No antigen is known for it. V was pared by 0 bases and J by 6 bases, with 11 bases between. Germline V gene sequence: CDR1 SGHDN, CDR2 FVKESK. This CDR3 has 14 amino acids.

The material sequenced was peripheral blood, taken in a trial of Ad26.COV2.S vaccine versus placebo. The sequence derives from a person between 18 and 59 years old who received the Ad26.COV2.S COVID-19 vaccine or a placebo. J is TRBJ1-2 and V is TRBV14; no clear D. CDR3 amino acids: CASSQDNGVHGYTF. Written as DNA, the CDR3 is TGTGCCAGCAGCCAAGATAACGGGGTTCATGGCTACACCTTC.